The 25 T cell receptor beta chains in this list originate from one sample, sequenced in a study of OX40 agonist ivuxolimab in advanced cancers. Libraries came from the immunoSEQ multiplex PCR assay. The table comes from immuneACCESS by way of TCRdb, which keeps in-frame sequences with V and J called. Part of the clones is missing from these tables; in studies checked, under half for an unresolved V gene and the rest for unknown reasons. The sample records around 66,000 clones, 90% to 95% of which are singletons. The top ten clonotypes cover around a sixth of the sample. The material was CD4+ or CD8+ T cells sorted from blood, obtained in a trial of the OX40 agonist ivuxolimab. Receptors originate from an adult with an advanced solid tumor such as melanoma, head and neck, liver or kidney cancer.

This clone was observed a single time. The CDR3 here is CASSLERGAEAFF. The DNA for the CDR3 is TGTGCCAGCAGCCTAGAACGGGGAGCTGAAGCTTTCTTT. The V and J genes are TRBV7-9 and TRBJ1-1; D gene unclear. This CDR3 region has 13 residues. Between the trimmed V and J ends, which lost 5 bases and 6 bases, there was a span of 13 bases. From germline, CDR1 is SEHNR and CDR2 FQNEAQ (reference sequence).

In its sample, this clone is large. The rearrangement uses TRBV28 and TRBJ2-3, with D possibly being TRBD1 or TRBD2 (6 bases each). This CDR3 spans 15 amino acids. Germline V gene sequence: CDR1 MDHEN, CDR2 SYDVKM. Trimming took 1 base from V and 7 from J, leaving 15 bases between them. The CDR3 is CASSLLGGDLYTQYF. For the CDR3, the DNA is TGTGCCAGCAGTTTATTGGGGGGCGATTTGTATACGCAGTATTTT. Together with reference TRBV28 and TRBJ2-3, the CDR3 gives the full variable domain: DVKVTQSSRYLVKRTGEKVFLECVQDMDHENMFWYRQDPGLGLRLIYFSYDVKMKEKGDIPEGYSVSREKKERFSLILESASTNQTSMYLCASSLLGGDLYTQYFGPGTRLTVL.

Of note for this clone: Additional DNA sequences in this sample encode the identical CDR3. V usage is TRBV27 and J usage is TRBJ2-1; TRBD1 might be the D (5 bases). Trimming shortened V by 2 bases and J by 9 bases, and 11 bases separated the two germline ends. CDR1 MNHEY and CDR2 SMNVEV come from the germline V gene (reference sequence). The CDR3 is 13 amino acids. Written as DNA, the CDR3 is TGTGCCAGCAGTTTAGATAAGGGGTTTGAGCAGTTCTTC. The encoded protein is CASSLDKGFEQFF.

This clone was seen only a few times. This chain connects TRBV7-2 to TRBJ1-1; D not resolved. V was shortened by 7 bases and J by 1 base, with 4 bases between the two germline ends. The CDR3 has 11 residues. The germline V gene encodes CDR1 SGHTA and CDR2 FQGNSA. CDR3 sequence (DNA): TGTGCCAGCAATGGGAACACTGAAGCTTTCTTT. Amino acids: CASNGNTEAFF.

CDR3 residues: CSVGAASGNTIYF. In nucleotides, the CDR3 is TGCAGCGTTGGGGCAGCCTCTGGAAACACCATATATTTT. The chain couples TRBV29-1 to TRBJ1-3, with D unresolved. CDR1 is SQVTM, CDR2 ANQGSEA, per germline. Between the trimmed V and J ends, which lost 4 bases and 0 bases, there was a span of 7 bases. CDR3 size: 13 residues.

This chain uses TRBV11-2 with TRBJ2-1; unclear D gene. The V and J ends lost 3 bases and 16 bases respectively, with 10 bases between them. The CDR3 is 10 amino acids. From germline, CDR1 is SGHAT and CDR2 FQNNGV. CDR3 in DNA: TGTGCCAGCAGCTTGACGAGTCTTTTCTTC. Its protein is CASSLTSLFF.

This CDR3 is CASTPNEGARSEKLFF. The CDR3 DNA follows: TGTGCCAGCACCCCGAATGAGGGGGCGCGGAGTGAAAAACTGTTTTTT. This chain uses TRBV7-6 with TRBJ1-4, with 7 bases fitting TRBD1. Germline V gene sequence: CDR1 SGHVS, CDR2 FNYEAQ. Trimming removed 7 bases from V and 7 bases from J; junction bases left unmatched: 15. The CDR3 runs to 16 residues. Full variable domain (rest looked up from reference TRBV7-6 and TRBJ1-4): GAGVSQSPRYKVTKRGQDVALRCDPISGHVSLYWYRQALGQGPEFLTYFNYEAQQDKSGLPNDRFSAERPEGSISTLTIQRTEQRDSAMYRCASTPNEGARSEKLFFGSGTQLSVL.

The rearrangement joins TRBV7-9 to TRBJ2-1, with TRBD2 matching over 7 bases. V lost 2 bases, J lost 7 bases, and 2 bases stayed unmatched. The CDR3 is made up of 13 amino acids. Germline-derived CDR1 and CDR2 are SEHNR and FQNEAQ (reference sequence). CDR3 sequence reads: CASSLLAVNEQFF. The CDR3 DNA follows: TGTGCCAGCAGCTTACTAGCGGTGAATGAGCAGTTCTTC.

The chain joins TRBV6-6 to TRBJ2-7; D is uncertain. The germline gives CDR1 MNHNY, CDR2 SVGAGI (reference sequence). The CDR3 extends over 13 amino acids. Trimming cost V 6 bases and J 3 bases, with 12 bases left between them. CDR3 nucleotide sequence: TGTGCCAGCAGCCATTCCGGAGACTACGAGCAGTACTTC. Translating gives CASSHSGDYEQYF.

The J gene is TRBJ1-5, the V gene TRBV5-5; D unclear. Trimming took off 0 bases at V and 6 bases at J, with 7 bases between the two ends. The CDR3 contains 13 residues. Germline CDR1 and CDR2: SGHKS and YYEKEE (reference sequence). The DNA for the CDR3 is TGTGCCAGCAGCTTGGCAGGTGGTCAGCCCCAGCATTTT. Protein product: CASSLAGGQPQHF.

The DNA of the CDR3 is TGTGCCAGCAGATCCGGACAGGGGGACGATCCCTACGAGCAGTACTTC. Amino acids: CASRSGQGDDPYEQYF. This sequence joins TRBV28 and TRBJ2-7; 10 nucleotides agree with TRBD1. The CDR3 totals 16 residues. The germline V gene encodes CDR1 MDHEN and CDR2 SYDVKM. The ends lost 6 bases at V and 2 bases at J; junction bases unmatched: 10.

CDR3 nucleotides: TGTGCCAGCAGCCTAGGGACTGATGAGCAGTACTTC. Its protein product is CASSLGTDEQYF. The chain employs TRBV7-9 and TRBJ2-7, with TRBD2 as a possible D gene (6 bases). The CDR3 is made up of 12 amino acids. The V gene's germline CDR1 is SEHNR and CDR2 FQNEAQ (reference sequence). Between the trimmed V and J ends, which lost 5 bases and 7 bases, there was a span of 12 bases.

The CDR3 region has the DNA TGTGCCAGCAGCTTGATTTGGGGGGAGCATCGGTACGAGCAGTACTTC. Its protein product is CASSLIWGEHRYEQYF. The J gene is TRBJ2-7, the V gene TRBV7-2, with D possibly TRBD2 on 6 matching bases. The V end was cut by 3 bases, the J end by 4 bases, with 19 bases between. The germline gives CDR1 SGHTA, CDR2 FQGNSA. The CDR3 sequence is 16 residues long.

The chain carries TRBV7-9 and TRBJ2-7; 7 bases fit TRBD2. The V and J ends lost 7 bases and 0 bases, in that order; junction bases with no gene match: 9. The CDR3 spans 15 residues. Germline CDR1 reads SEHNR; CDR2 reads FQNEAQ (reference sequence). DNA of the CDR3: TGTGCCAGCACCCCAGGCGGGGGAGACTCCTACGAGCAGTACTTC. This translates into CASTPGGGDSYEQYF. Together with reference TRBV7-9 and TRBJ2-7, the CDR3 gives the full variable domain: DTGVSQNPRHKITKRGQNVTFRCDPISEHNRLYWYRQTLGQGPEFLTYFQNEAQLEKSRLLSDRFSAERPKGSFSTLEIQRTEQGDSAMYLCASTPGGGDSYEQYFGPGTRLTVT.

The chain couples TRBV7-4 to TRBJ2-7; no clear D. CDR3 length equals 11 residues. Germline V gene data show CDR1 as SGHVT and CDR2 as SQSDAQ. With 3 bases removed from V and 5 bases from J, the gap between germline ends came to 5 bases. CDR3 in DNA: TGTGCCAGCAGCTTGGCAAACGAGCAGTACTTC. Translating gives CASSLANEQYF.

This clone occurred a few times. This sequence joins TRBV7-9 and TRBJ1-1, with a tentative D call TRBD1 (6 bases). Trimming removed 3 bases at V and 1 base at J, with 9 bases between. From germline, CDR1 is SEHNR and CDR2 FQNEAQ (reference sequence). This CDR3 spans 14 amino acids. The CDR3 DNA sequence: TGTGCCAGCAGCTTTAGGACAGCGAACACTGAAGCTTTCTTT. As protein: CASSFRTANTEAFF.

V gene TRBV4-1 combines with J gene TRBJ2-3; possible D gene TRBD1, 6 bases. V dropped 1 base and J dropped 2 bases, with 7 bases sitting between them. Germline-derived CDR1 and CDR2 are MGHRA and YSYEKL. The CDR3 extends over 14 amino acids. In nucleotides, the CDR3 is TGCGCCAGCAGCCAAGCAGGGGCCACAGATACGCAGTATTTT. Translation gives CASSQAGATDTQYF.

The chain carries TRBV4-1 and TRBJ1-2, with D perhaps matching TRBD1 (6 bases). V lost 8 bases, J lost 3 bases, and 16 bases lay in between. This CDR3 comprises 14 residues. In germline, CDR1 is MGHRA, CDR2 YSYEKL. The CDR3 protein is CASGPTGYDYGYTF. As DNA, the CDR3 is TGCGCCAGCGGGCCCACAGGGTATGACTATGGCTACACCTTC.

The chain has TRBV14 and TRBJ2-5, with a tentative D call TRBD1 (5 bases). V was pared by 3 bases and J by 5 bases, with 10 bases between. The germline gives CDR1 SGHDN, CDR2 FVKESK. CDR3 length: 13 amino acids. CDR3 nucleotide sequence: TGTGCCAGCAGCCAGTGGACAAGGGAGACCCAGTACTTC. Translation: CASSQWTRETQYF. The full variable domain, with the rest looked up from reference TRBV14 and TRBJ2-5, is EAGVTQFPSHSVIEKGQTVTLRCDPISGHDNLYWYRRVMGKEIKFLLHFVKESKQDESGMPNNRFLAERTGGTYSTLKVQPAELEDSGVYFCASSQWTRETQYFGPGTRLLVL.

The table lists this clone with a count of one. The V gene is TRBV15, the J gene TRBJ1-6; no reliable D call. The V gene's germline CDR1 is LNHNV and CDR2 YYDKDF (reference sequence). The V end lost 3 bases, the J end lost 1 base, and 7 bases lay between the germline ends. The length of the CDR3 is 15 residues. The CDR3 region is CATSSLGSYNSPLHF. The CDR3 nucleotides are TGTGCCACCAGCAGTTTAGGGTCCTATAATTCACCCCTCCACTTT.

The chain recombines TRBV5-5 with TRBJ2-7; maybe TRBD1 (5 bases). Germline V lookup: CDR1 SGHKS, CDR2 YYEKEE (reference sequence). The CDR3 extends over 15 amino acids. Trimming shortened V by 1 base and J by 3 bases, and 14 bases separated the two germline ends. The DNA for the CDR3 is TGTGCCAGCAGCTTGTCCAACAACAGGTACTACGAGCAGTACTTC. Translation gives CASSLSNNRYYEQYF.

This rearrangement joins TRBV4-1 to TRBJ1-1; 7 nucleotides agree with TRBD1. Per the germline V gene, CDR1 is MGHRA and CDR2 is YSYEKL. After removal of 5 bases from V and 1 base from J, the junction contained 4 bases not matched to a gene. The CDR3 runs 14 residues. The CDR3 sequence is CASSYGTANTEAFF. CDR3 DNA: TGCGCCAGCAGCTACGGGACAGCGAACACTGAAGCTTTCTTT.

This clone was seen a few times. This sequence joins TRBV7-6 and TRBJ2-7; D uncertain. Trimming pared 3 bases from V and 5 bases from J, leaving 8 bases between. The CDR3 extends over 12 amino acids. Germline V gene lookup returns CDR1 SGHVS and CDR2 FNYEAQ. The CDR3 DNA reads TGTGCCAGCAGCTTGGACCCCCACGAGCAGTACTTC. This sequence encodes CASSLDPHEQYF.

This sequence joins TRBV29-1 and TRBJ2-5; 7 nucleotides line up with TRBD1. The trim removed 3 bases at V and 7 bases at J, leaving 8 bases unmatched. CDR3 size: 13 residues. The germline V gene has CDR1 SQVTM and CDR2 ANQGSEA. This CDR3 is CSVDTGVVGTQYF. CDR3 in DNA: TGCAGCGTTGACACAGGGGTGGTTGGGACCCAGTACTTC.

The chain joins TRBV27 to TRBJ1-1; a possible D gene is TRBD1 (6 bases). Trimming shortened V by 5 bases and J by 7 bases, and 14 bases separated the two germline ends. The germline gives CDR1 MNHEY, CDR2 SMNVEV (reference sequence). The CDR3 consists of 13 residues. The CDR3, as DNA: TGTGCCAGCAGTCGGGGGGCTTGGGGTGAAGCTTTCTTT. Translated, it gives CASSRGAWGEAFF.